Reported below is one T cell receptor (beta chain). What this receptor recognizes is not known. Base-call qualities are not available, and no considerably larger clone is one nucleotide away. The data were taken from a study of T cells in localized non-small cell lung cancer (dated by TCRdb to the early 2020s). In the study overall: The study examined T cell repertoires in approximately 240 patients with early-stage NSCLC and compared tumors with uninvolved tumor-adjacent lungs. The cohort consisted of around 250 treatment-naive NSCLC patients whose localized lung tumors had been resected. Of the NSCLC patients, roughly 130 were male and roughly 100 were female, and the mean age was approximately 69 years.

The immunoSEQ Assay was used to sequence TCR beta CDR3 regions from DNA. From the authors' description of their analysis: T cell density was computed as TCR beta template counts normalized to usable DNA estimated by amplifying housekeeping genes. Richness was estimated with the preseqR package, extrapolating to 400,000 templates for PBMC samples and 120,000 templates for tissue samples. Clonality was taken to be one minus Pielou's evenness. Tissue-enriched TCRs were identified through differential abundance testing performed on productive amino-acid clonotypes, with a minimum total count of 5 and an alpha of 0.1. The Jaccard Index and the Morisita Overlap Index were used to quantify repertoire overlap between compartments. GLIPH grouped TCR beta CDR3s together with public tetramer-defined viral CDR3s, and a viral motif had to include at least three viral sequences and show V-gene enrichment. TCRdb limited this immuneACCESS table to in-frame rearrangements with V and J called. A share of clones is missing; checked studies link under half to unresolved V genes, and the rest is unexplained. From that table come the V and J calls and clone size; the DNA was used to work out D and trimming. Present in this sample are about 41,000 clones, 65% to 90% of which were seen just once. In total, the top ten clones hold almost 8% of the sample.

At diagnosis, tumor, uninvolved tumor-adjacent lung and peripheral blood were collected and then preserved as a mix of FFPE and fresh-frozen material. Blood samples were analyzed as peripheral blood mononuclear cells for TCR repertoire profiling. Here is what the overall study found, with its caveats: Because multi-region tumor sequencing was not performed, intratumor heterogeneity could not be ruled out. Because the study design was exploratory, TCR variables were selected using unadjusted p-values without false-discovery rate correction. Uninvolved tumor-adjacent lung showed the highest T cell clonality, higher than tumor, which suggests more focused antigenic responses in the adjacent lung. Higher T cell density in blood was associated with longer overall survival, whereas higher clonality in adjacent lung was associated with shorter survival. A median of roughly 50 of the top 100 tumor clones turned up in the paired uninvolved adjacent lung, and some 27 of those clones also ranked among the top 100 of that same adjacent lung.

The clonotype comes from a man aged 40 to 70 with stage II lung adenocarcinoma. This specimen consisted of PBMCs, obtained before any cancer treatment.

The DNA sequence reads TGTGCCAGCAGCCGAATCACCTTGACAGGGGGACGTGGCTACACCTTC. It codes for CASSRITLTGGRGYTF. The rearranged segments are TRBV28 and TRBJ1-2; 9 middle bases align to TRBD1. CDR1 and CDR2 (MDHEN, SYDVKM) derive from the germline V gene. The CDR3 sequence holds 16 residues, the cysteine and phenylalanine included. Kept here is only the CDR3 DNA, which spans 48 bases and is read in frame from base 1. Trimming takes 6 bases off V and 7 bases off J; junction bases not matched to a gene: 15.